The 27 T cell receptor beta chains below all came from one sample that was sequenced in a study of T-cell reconstitution after alpha-beta-depleted transplantation in children. Construction of the TCRbeta library involved unique molecular identifiers. TCRdb reprocessed the PCR reads via MiXCR and lists one record per CDR3 protein. The table lists about 110,000 distinct CDR3 sequences, 5.5% to 6.5% of them singletons. The material sequenced was PBMCs, mostly from graft donor cells, taken 360 days after TCRalphabeta/CD19-depleted stem cell transplant. These receptors were collected from a male patient aged 2-10 years who had a stem cell transplant for acute lymphoblastic leukemia, so the T cells may come from the graft donor.

Ten or more counts support this clonotype. The chain uses TRBV15 and TRBJ2-2, with D unclear. CDR1 is LNHNV and CDR2 is YYDKDF in the germline V gene (reference sequence). The CDR3 covers 12 residues. With 5 bases removed from V and 5 bases from J, the gap between germline ends came to 6 bases. CDR3 coding DNA: TGTGCCACCAGCGGGTTAACCGGGGAGCTGTTTTTT. Its protein product is CATSGLTGELFF. Full variable domain (outside the CDR3, taken from reference TRBV15 and TRBJ2-2): DAMVIQNPRYQVTQFGKPVTLSCSQTLNHNVMYWYQQKSSQAPKLLFHYYDKDFNNEADTPDNFQSRRPNTSFCFLDIRSPGLGDTAMYLCATSGLTGELFFGEGSRLTVL.

This clonotype was detected many times. V gene TRBV5-1 combines with J gene TRBJ2-3; TRBD1 agrees at 7 bases. The CDR3 extends over 17 amino acids. The junction had 7 bases not matched to a gene; V was cut back by 0 bases and J by 0 bases. Germline V gives CDR1 SGHRS, CDR2 YFSETQ. The CDR3 loop is CASSLVLGQISTDTQYF. The CDR3 nucleotides are TGCGCCAGCAGCTTGGTGTTGGGACAGATTAGCACAGATACGCAGTATTTT.

This clonotype was seen ten or more times. The DNA is left out, because the CDR3 cannot be placed on it with certainty; the CDR3 is given as TCRdb lists it. V gene TRBV6-5 combines with J gene TRBJ1-1; TRBD1, the D gene given by the table, was not confirmed from the DNA. With termini counted, the CDR3 has 13 amino acids. The germline V gene has CDR1 MNHEY and CDR2 SVGAGI. CDR3 amino acids: CASSSSGATEAFF.

This clonotype showed up just a few times. The chain combines TRBV5-1 with TRBJ2-7; D is undetermined. This CDR3 contains 13 residues. Germline CDR1 SGHRS, CDR2 YFSETQ. Deletions cut 0 bases from V and 0 bases from J, with 4 bases between. CDR3 protein: CASSLVDSYEQYF. CDR3 DNA: TGCGCCAGCAGCTTGGTAGACTCCTACGAGCAGTACTTC.

This clonotype was detected many times. The J gene is TRBJ2-7, the V gene TRBV15; 10 positions match TRBD2. The V gene end was trimmed by 8 bases and the J gene end by 5 bases; junction bases not matched to a gene: 3. The CDR3 consists of 12 residues. Germline CDR1 and CDR2: LNHNV and YYDKDF (reference sequence). The CDR3 DNA reads as TGTGCCACCGTAGCGGGAGGTGACGAGCAGTACTTC. Its translation is CATVAGGDEQYF. The variable domain in full, completed from reference TRBV15 and TRBJ2-7, reads DAMVIQNPRYQVTQFGKPVTLSCSQTLNHNVMYWYQQKSSQAPKLLFHYYDKDFNNEADTPDNFQSRRPNTSFCFLDIRSPGLGDTAMYLCATVAGGDEQYFGPGTRLTVT.

The V gene is TRBV6-5, the J gene TRBJ1-3; D call uncertain. Germline CDR1 MNHEY, CDR2 SVGAGI. Trimming removed 0 bases from V and 7 bases from J, with 10 bases in between. The CDR3 has 14 amino acids. This CDR3 is CASSYSTGGNTIYF. As DNA, the CDR3 is TGTGCCAGCAGTTACTCGACCGGTGGTAACACCATATATTTT.

This clonotype was recorded at least ten times. The chain employs TRBV29-1 and TRBJ1-1; no clear D. Trimming removed 8 bases at V and 2 bases at J, with 12 bases between. CDR1 and CDR2 from the germline V gene are SQVTM and ANQGSEA. The CDR3 has 12 residues. The CDR3 region has the DNA TGCAGCATCACACGGGATAACACTGAAGCTTTCTTT. Protein product: CSITRDNTEAFF.

Ten or more counts support this clonotype. The chain combines TRBV24-1 with TRBJ2-3, with a weak D call TRBD2 (5 bases). The CDR3 has 18 amino acids. Germline CDR1 reads KGHDR; CDR2 reads SFDVKD. The V end was cut by 0 bases, the J end by 5 bases, with 20 bases between. CDR3: CATSDLQVGLAGGDTQYF. CDR3 coding DNA: TGTGCCACCAGTGATTTGCAGGTGGGCCTCGCCGGAGGAGATACGCAGTATTTT.

The table lists this clonotype with many counts. This chain uses TRBV5-1 with TRBJ2-7; 10 nucleotides match TRBD2. Germline trimming cut 4 bases from V and 6 bases from J; bases unmatched to any gene: 7. The germline gives CDR1 SGHRS, CDR2 YFSETQ. The CDR3 sequence is 14 residues long. CDR3 coding DNA: TGCGCCAGCAGCGCCGGTAGCGGGGGGTTCGAGCAGTACTTC. Translated: CASSAGSGGFEQYF.

The table lists this clonotype with many counts. The V gene is TRBV2, the J gene TRBJ2-1; weak D call: TRBD1 (6 bases). Germline V gene lookup returns CDR1 SNHLY and CDR2 FYNNEI. Trimming removed 6 bases at V and 2 bases at J, with 20 bases between. CDR3 length: 17 residues. CDR3 DNA sequence: TGTGCCAGCAGGGGGGCTATGGACGGAGGAACCTACAATGAGCAGTTCTTC. It is translated as CASRGAMDGGTYNEQFF.

This clonotype occurred many times. This sequence joins TRBV28 and TRBJ2-7; weak D call: TRBD1 (6 bases). CDR3 length: 11 residues. The germline V gene encodes CDR1 MDHEN and CDR2 SYDVKM. The V gene lost 5 bases and the J gene lost 9 bases, with 11 bases spanning the gap. In DNA form, the CDR3 reads TGTGCCAGCAGTCCCAACAGGGTGCAGTACTTC. Translation gives CASSPNRVQYF.

There are many counts of this clonotype. The rearrangement links TRBV3-1 to TRBJ2-7; D is uncertain. The CDR3 extends over 13 amino acids. With 3 bases removed from V and 3 bases from J, the gap between germline ends came to 9 bases. Germline loops: CDR1 LGHDT, CDR2 YNNKEL (reference sequence). In DNA, the CDR3 is TGTGCCAGCAGCCAGAACAGCTTCTACGAGCAGTACTTC. Amino acid sequence: CASSQNSFYEQYF.

This clonotype was seen a handful of times. The rearrangement uses TRBV27 and TRBJ2-7, with 8 bases identical to TRBD1. V shed 4 bases and J 0 bases; nucleotides not matched to a gene: 5. Per germline, CDR1 MNHEY and CDR2 SMNVEV (reference sequence). This CDR3 has 15 residues. The CDR3 nucleotides read TGTGCCAGCAGTTCGGGACAGGACAACTCCTACGAGCAGTACTTC. Its protein product is CASSSGQDNSYEQYF.

This clonotype was counted at least ten times. This rearrangement joins TRBV27 to TRBJ2-3; 8 bases agree with TRBD1. The CDR3 runs 15 residues. With V trimmed by 9 bases and J by 1 base, 9 bases remained unmatched. Germline V gives CDR1 MNHEY, CDR2 SMNVEV (reference sequence). CDR3 in DNA: TGTGCCAGGAGATACCAGGGGGCCGGCACAGATACGCAGTATTTT. As protein: CARRYQGAGTDTQYF.

V and J are TRBV28 and TRBJ2-5; D not resolved. Germline V lookup: CDR1 MDHEN, CDR2 SYDVKM. Trimming removed 5 bases from V and 8 bases from J, with 12 bases in between. There are 12 residues in the CDR3. The CDR3 region is CASSRPTPTQYF. The CDR3 DNA sequence: TGTGCCAGCAGTCGCCCGACACCCACCCAGTACTTC.

This clonotype came up a few times. The V gene is TRBV9, the J gene TRBJ2-5; the match to TRBD1 covers 9 bases. The CDR3 sequence is 16 residues long. From germline, CDR1 is SGDLS and CDR2 YYNGEE. The V gene end was trimmed by 4 bases and the J gene end by 4 bases; junction bases not matched to a gene: 11. The CDR3 protein is CASSTQQGALGETQYF. As DNA, the CDR3 is TGTGCCAGCAGCACCCAACAGGGGGCTCTAGGAGAGACCCAGTACTTC.

To note about this clonotype: Being one base from a much bigger clone, this may be a read error. V and J are TRBV25-1 and TRBJ2-6; the D is unclear. CDR3 length: 16 amino acids. Per the germline V gene, CDR1 is MGHDK and CDR2 is SYGVNS. The CDR3 bases are TGTGCCAGCAGTGAATTAATTCCGTCTGGGACCAACGTCCTGACTTTC. Translating gives CASSELIPSGTNVLTF.

Ten or more counts support this clonotype. V gene TRBV4-2 combines with J gene TRBJ1-4; 7 bases fit TRBD1. Per germline, CDR1 LGHNA and CDR2 YNFKEQ. Germline trimming cut 4 bases from V and 6 bases from J; bases unmatched to any gene: 5. This CDR3 has 14 amino acids. The chain's CDR3 is CASSPKGADEKLFF. In DNA, the CDR3 is TGTGCCAGCAGCCCCAAGGGGGCTGATGAAAAACTGTTTTTT.

The chain has TRBV6-1 and TRBJ1-2, with TRBD1 matching 10 bases. The CDR3 covers 13 residues. V was pared by 6 bases and J by 5 bases, with 3 bases of the junction left unmatched. Germline CDR1 is MNHNS and CDR2 is SASEGT. CDR3: CASRGTGVYGYTF. In DNA, the CDR3 is TGTGCCAGCAGGGGGACAGGGGTATATGGCTACACCTTC.

In this sample, this clonotype turned up many times. The rearrangement uses TRBV5-1 and TRBJ2-7; tentative D call: TRBD1 (5 bases). V lost 0 bases to trimming and J lost 4 bases, with 11 bases between them. Germline values: CDR1 SGHRS, CDR2 YFSETQ. This CDR3 has 14 amino acids. The chain's CDR3 is CASSLAGQGYEQYF. CDR3 sequence (DNA): TGCGCCAGCAGCTTGGCCGGGCAGGGTTACGAGCAGTACTTC.

This clonotype appeared many times. This rearrangement joins TRBV7-3 to TRBJ2-1, with 8 positions matching TRBD2. The CDR3 has 13 amino acids. The ends lost 5 bases at V and 9 bases at J; junction bases unmatched: 6. CDR1 is SGHTA and CDR2 is FQGTGA in the germline V gene. The CDR3 reads CASSPTSVGEQFF. The CDR3 region has the DNA TGTGCCAGCAGCCCGACTAGCGTGGGTGAGCAGTTCTTC.

This clonotype has ten or more counts. The chain joins TRBV11-2 to TRBJ2-7; TRBD1 aligns across 7 bases. Germline CDR1 is SGHAT and CDR2 is FQNNGV. Trimming took 8 bases from V and 3 from J; bases not matched to a gene: 13. The CDR3 spans 15 residues. The CDR3 sequence: CASGDAPGQFYEQYF. The CDR3 DNA follows: TGTGCCAGCGGGGATGCTCCGGGACAGTTCTACGAGCAGTACTTC.

Many counts were recorded for this clonotype. The chain employs TRBV5-6 and TRBJ1-1; maybe TRBD1 (6 bases). The CDR3 spans 11 residues. V lost 4 bases and J 11 bases, leaving 12 bases between the germline ends. The germline gives CDR1 SGHDT, CDR2 YYEEEE. CDR3 in DNA: TGTGCCAGCAGCGCAGCAGGGGCGGCTTTCTTT. The encoded protein is CASSAAGAAFF.

This clonotype was found many times. The chain has TRBV2 and TRBJ1-2; the D is unclear. Trimming removed 4 bases at V and 0 bases at J, with 9 bases between. The CDR3 covers 14 residues. Per germline, CDR1 SNHLY and CDR2 FYNNEI. The CDR3 loop is CASSGGSSNYGYTF. The CDR3 nucleotides are TGTGCCAGCAGTGGGGGTTCTTCTAACTATGGCTACACCTTC.

This clonotype was found a few times. The chain uses TRBV9 and TRBJ1-5; no firm D call. Germline CDR1 is SGDLS and CDR2 is YYNGEE. The CDR3 has 14 residues. V was cut by 0 bases and J by 8 bases, with 12 bases left in between. This CDR3 is CASSVDLSGEPQHF. In DNA, the CDR3 is TGTGCCAGCAGCGTAGACCTTTCTGGGGAGCCCCAGCATTTT.

The chain uses TRBV28 and TRBJ2-3; 8 positions agree with TRBD1. The CDR3 length is 16 residues. Trimming took 2 bases from V and 5 from J; bases not matched to a gene: 9. Germline V gene sequence: CDR1 MDHEN, CDR2 SYDVKM. The CDR3 nucleotides are TGTGCCAGCAGTTTACGATGGACAGGGTCGAGAGATACGCAGTATTTT. It codes for CASSLRWTGSRDTQYF.

This clonotype occurred many times. The rearrangement uses TRBV4-3 and TRBJ2-1; TRBD1 is a possible D gene (6 bases). From germline, CDR1 is LGHNA and CDR2 YSLEER. This CDR3 has 14 residues. V lost 3 bases and J lost 3, with 9 bases in between. Here the CDR3 reads CASSHADSYNEQFF. CDR3 coding DNA: TGCGCCAGCAGCCATGCGGACAGCTACAATGAGCAGTTCTTC.